Reported below is one TCR beta chain. What it recognizes is unknown. PCR primers comprised 60 Vbeta and 13 Jbeta primers. Only in-frame clones appear in the TCRdb table, and some are missing; sequencing was by immunoSEQ multiplex PCR. Of 250,000 to 350,000 clones listed, roughly 90% are singletons. This CDR3 is 13 amino acids long. Germline V CDR1 and CDR2: SGHKS, YYEKEE (reference sequence). V lost 1 base and J 2 bases, leaving 6 bases between the germline ends. These data originate in a study of cytomegalovirus exposure and HLA in healthy donors. Notes on the study in general: A few chains tied to CMV proved CMV antigen-specific in vitro.

This chain connects TRBV5-5 to TRBJ1-1; a weak D match, TRBD1 (5 bases). This receptor was taken from a man aged 35-49 years in good health and CMV-seropositive. The specimen was PBMCs. The chain's CDR3 is CASSLRGNTEAFF. The CDR3 coding sequence is TGTGCCAGCAGCTTGAGGGGAAACACTGAAGCTTTCTTT.